The next 18 T cell receptor beta chains were all read from a single sample in a study of identical twins. Using its own MiXCR run on the 5' RACE reads, TCRdb lists one record per CDR3 protein. The table includes approximately 700,000 distinct CDR3 sequences, 18% detected once. This same sample was also taken into another study, of T cells expressing NK-cell markers.

The sequenced sample consisted of PBMCs. The receptor source for this set is a woman aged 18 to 35 in good health.

The V gene is TRBV11-2, the J gene TRBJ2-6, with D unclear. The CDR3 is 18 amino acids. Germline lookup yields CDR1 SGHAT and CDR2 FQNNGV. V was clipped by 5 bases and J by 1 base, with 18 bases between them. The CDR3 region has the DNA TGTGCCAGCAGCCCGAGTATGTCCAGTCCGTCTGGGGCCAACGTCCTGACTTTC. This encodes CASSPSMSSPSGANVLTF. Based on the CDR3 plus reference TRBV11-2 and TRBJ2-6, the full variable domain is EAGVAQSPRYKIIEKRQSVAFWCNPISGHATLYWYQQILGQGPKLLIQFQNNGVVDDSQLPKDRFSAERLKGVDSTLKIQPAKLEDSAVYLCASSPSMSSPSGANVLTFGAGSRLTVL.

This clonotype occurred a few times. The V gene is TRBV6-1, the J gene TRBJ1-6, with D hard to call. CDR3 length: 16 residues. The germline gives CDR1 MNHNS, CDR2 SASEGT. V lost 7 bases and J lost 0, with 13 bases in between. The CDR3 protein is CASISGLSSYNSPLHF. The DNA of the CDR3 is TGTGCCAGCATATCCGGGCTTAGCTCCTATAATTCACCCCTCCACTTT.

This chain connects TRBV12-3 or TRBV12-4 to TRBJ1-1; weak D call: TRBD1 (5 bases). The length of the CDR3 is 14 residues. With 10 bases removed from V and 0 bases from J, the gap between germline ends came to 15 bases. CDR3 coding DNA: TGTGCCACCGGACGGGGACGGTTGAACACTGAAGCTTTCTTT. This codes for CATGRGRLNTEAFF.

This clonotype was observed a few times. The V and J genes are TRBV12-3 or TRBV12-4 and TRBJ1-1; 8 positions agree with TRBD1. The CDR3 consists of 12 residues. J gave up 8 bases and V 10 bases, and 9 bases lay outside the gene matches. The CDR3 is CATQSGDREAFF. The DNA of the CDR3 is TGTGCCACCCAATCCGGGGACAGGGAAGCTTTCTTT.

This chain links TRBV2 with TRBJ2-7; D is ambiguous. The CDR3 spans 13 residues. Trimming left V 3 bases short and J 2 bases short, with 8 bases between. Germline assignment: CDR1 SNHLY and CDR2 FYNNEI. DNA for the CDR3: TGTGCCAGCAGTGACGGACCCACCTACGAGCAGTACTTC. Protein product: CASSDGPTYEQYF. Combining the CDR3 with reference TRBV2 and TRBJ2-7 gives the whole variable domain EPEVTQTPSHQVTQMGQEVILRCVPISNHLYFYWYRQILGQKVEFLVSFYNNEISEKSEIFDDQFSVERPDGSNFTLKIRSTKLEDSAMYFCASSDGPTYEQYFGPGTRLTVT.

The chain couples TRBV20-1 to TRBJ2-7, with 8 bases identical to TRBD2. V shed 4 bases and J 0 bases; nucleotides not matched to a gene: 5. CDR3 size: 14 residues. Germline CDR1 reads DFQATT; CDR2 reads SNEGSKA (reference sequence). CDR3 in amino acids: CSAIKGLASYEQYF. The CDR3 bases are TGCAGTGCTATAAAAGGACTAGCCTCCTACGAGCAGTACTTC.

The chain is built from TRBV5-1 and TRBJ2-7; 15 nucleotides align to TRBD2. The CDR3 has 17 residues. CDR1 is SGHRS and CDR2 is YFSETQ in the germline V gene. V shed 4 bases, J shed 1 base, and the junction held 6 bases outside the gene matches. CDR3 DNA sequence: TGCGCCAGCAGCCCCGGGACTAGCGGGAGGCTATCCTACGAGCAGTACTTC. It codes for CASSPGTSGRLSYEQYF.

V usage is TRBV24-1 and J usage is TRBJ2-2; the match to TRBD1 covers 7 bases. After removal of 6 bases from V and 0 bases from J, the junction contained 3 bases not matched to a gene. The CDR3 is made up of 15 amino acids. Per germline, CDR1 KGHDR and CDR2 SFDVKD. This chain's CDR3 is CATSTGTANTGELFF. The DNA of the CDR3 is TGTGCCACCAGTACCGGGACAGCGAACACCGGGGAGCTGTTTTTT.

This clonotype turned up a few times. V and J are TRBV11-2 and TRBJ2-7; D remains unclear. Trimming cost V 1 base and J 2 bases, with 12 bases left between them. Germline assignment: CDR1 SGHAT and CDR2 FQNNGV. This CDR3 region has 15 residues. The CDR3 bases are TGTGCCAGCAGCTTAGGTAGAGGTCGGGCCTACGAGCAGTACTTC. Translation: CASSLGRGRAYEQYF.

In this sample, this clonotype turned up a few times. The chain uses TRBV6-5 and TRBJ2-1; possibly TRBD1 or TRBD2 for D (5 bases each). Germline V gene lookup returns CDR1 MNHEY and CDR2 SVGAGI. The V gene lost 0 bases and the J gene lost 15 bases, with 21 bases spanning the gap. The CDR3 is 15 residues long. The CDR3 is CASSYSPGTAPEGFF. In DNA, the CDR3 is TGTGCCAGCAGTTACTCGCCAGGGACGGCCCCTGAGGGGTTCTTC.

This clonotype was recorded a few times. The rearrangement links TRBV10-3 to TRBJ1-2, with TRBD1 matching over 8 bases. The junction had 15 bases not matched to a gene; V was cut back by 4 bases and J by 5 bases. Germline CDR1 and CDR2: ENHRY and SYGVKD. The CDR3 runs 17 residues. The CDR3 is CAISATGGSTRDYGYTF. Here the CDR3 DNA reads TGTGCCATCAGTGCAACAGGGGGTTCGACGAGGGATTATGGCTACACCTTC.

In its sample, this clonotype was seen a few times. J is TRBJ2-1 and V is TRBV29-1, with 14 bases aligning to TRBD2. The CDR3 consists of 15 residues. Trimming at V came to 6 bases and at J to 7 bases, leaving 8 bases not matched to a gene. From germline, CDR1 is SQVTM and CDR2 ANQGSEA. CDR3 DNA: TGCAGCGTAGAGGGACTAGCGGGAGCCCGGAATGAGCAGTTCTTC. It codes for CSVEGLAGARNEQFF.

The table lists this clonotype with a few counts. The chain is built from TRBV25-1 and TRBJ1-1; D not certain. CDR3 size: 12 residues. The V gene's germline CDR1 is MGHDK and CDR2 SYGVNS. V lost 6 bases, J lost 1 base, and 6 bases lay in between. CDR3 loop: CASSAWNTEAFF. The CDR3 bases are TGTGCCAGCAGCGCCTGGAACACTGAAGCTTTCTTT.

This clonotype was recorded a few times. The CDR3 loop reads CSARVGTLYEQYF. DNA for the CDR3: TGCAGTGCTAGAGTTGGGACACTCTACGAGCAGTACTTC. This chain uses TRBV20-1 with TRBJ2-7, with D possibly TRBD1 on 6 matching bases. The germline V gene encodes CDR1 DFQATT and CDR2 SNEGSKA (reference sequence). Trimming removed 1 base from V and 3 bases from J, with 10 bases in between. The length of the CDR3 is 13 residues.

The table lists this clonotype with a few counts. The V call is TRBV4-2, the J call TRBJ1-2; 12 nucleotides agree with TRBD1. Germline V gene lookup returns CDR1 LGHNA and CDR2 YNFKEQ. CDR3 length: 16 amino acids. J lost 3 bases, V lost 6 bases, and 8 bases had no gene match. CDR3 residues: CASRGTGGADYYGYTF. In nucleotides, the CDR3 is TGTGCCAGCAGGGGGACAGGGGGCGCCGATTACTATGGCTACACCTTC.

The chain links TRBV10-3 to TRBJ1-1; D unresolved. Germline CDR1 and CDR2: ENHRY and SYGVKD. Trimming pared 3 bases from V and 1 base from J, leaving 12 bases between. CDR3 length equals 15 residues. The DNA for the CDR3 is TGTGCCATCAGTGACCTGGACGTACCGAACACTGAAGCTTTCTTT. It yields the protein CAISDLDVPNTEAFF.

The chain employs TRBV29-1 and TRBJ1-1; a possible D gene is TRBD1 (6 bases). Germline CDR1 is SQVTM and CDR2 is ANQGSEA. Trimming removed 4 bases from V and 4 bases from J, with 19 bases in between. The CDR3 runs 15 residues. The CDR3 sequence: CSVAGERGRGTEAFF. As DNA, the CDR3 is TGCAGCGTTGCCGGGGAGCGGGGGCGAGGCACTGAAGCTTTCTTT.

The V and J genes are TRBV12-3 or TRBV12-4 and TRBJ1-3; TRBD1 aligns across 9 bases. J lost 4 bases, V lost 5 bases, and 9 bases had no gene match. The CDR3 sequence is 16 residues long. The CDR3 bases are TGTGCCAGCAGTCTTGGAGGGACAGGGCAAGGAAACACCATATATTTT. Amino acids: CASSLGGTGQGNTIYF.